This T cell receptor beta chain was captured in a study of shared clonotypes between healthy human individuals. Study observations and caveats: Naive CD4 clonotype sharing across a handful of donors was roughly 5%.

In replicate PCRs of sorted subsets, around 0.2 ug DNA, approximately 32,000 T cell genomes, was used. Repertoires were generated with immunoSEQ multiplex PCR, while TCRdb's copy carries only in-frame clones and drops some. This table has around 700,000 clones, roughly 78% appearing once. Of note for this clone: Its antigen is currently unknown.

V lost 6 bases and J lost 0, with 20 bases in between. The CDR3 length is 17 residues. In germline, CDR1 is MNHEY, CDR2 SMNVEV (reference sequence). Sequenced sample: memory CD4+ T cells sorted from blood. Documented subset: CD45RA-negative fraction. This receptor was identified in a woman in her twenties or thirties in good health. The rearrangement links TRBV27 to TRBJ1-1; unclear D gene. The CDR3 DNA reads TGTGCCAGCAGCCGGCGGATTGTACAGTCCATGAACACTGAAGCTTTCTTT. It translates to CASSRRIVQSMNTEAFF.